The 24 T cell receptor beta chains listed next were all sequenced from one sample in a study of blood T cell repertoires in COVID-19. TCRdb keeps only in-frame clones here, not all; method: immunoSEQ multiplex PCR. This sample has 150,000 to 200,000 clones, with roughly four fifths found just once. The source material was peripheral blood. These receptor sequences come from a woman older than 75 with acute or convalescent COVID-19.

The V call is TRBV7-2, the J call TRBJ2-1; D call uncertain. The CDR3 is made up of 12 amino acids. V was clipped by 5 bases and J by 10 bases, with 12 bases between them. Per the germline V gene, CDR1 is SGHTA and CDR2 is FQGNSA. The CDR3 is CASSRPAREQFF. The CDR3 coding sequence is TGTGCCAGCAGCAGACCCGCCAGGGAGCAGTTCTTC.

The V gene is TRBV12-3 or TRBV12-4, the J gene TRBJ2-7; TRBD2 is a possible D gene (6 bases). The length of the CDR3 is 13 residues. The V end lost 6 bases, the J end lost 2 bases, and 11 bases lay between the germline ends. The CDR3 sequence: CASRPGLTYEQYF. The CDR3 DNA reads TGTGCCAGCAGACCGGGACTTACCTACGAGCAGTACTTC.

This clone was recorded only once. The chain is built from TRBV3-1 (or the pseudogene TRBV3-2) and TRBJ1-1; D is uncertain. The V and J ends lost 3 bases and 2 bases respectively, with 10 bases between them. There are 14 residues in the CDR3. The germline V gene encodes CDR1 LGHDT and CDR2 YNNKEL (reference sequence). The CDR3 sequence: CASSHAHSNTEAFF. CDR3 coding DNA: TGTGCCAGCAGCCATGCCCACAGTAACACTGAAGCTTTCTTT.

The rearrangement links TRBV14 to TRBJ2-1, with TRBD2 identical over 10 bases. CDR1 is SGHDN, CDR2 FVKESK, per germline. Trimming removed 1 base from V and 3 bases from J; junction bases left unmatched: 12. The CDR3 runs to 19 residues. The CDR3 DNA follows: TGTGCCAGCAGCCAAGGACCCAGGACTAGCGGAACCAACTACAATGAGCAGTTCTTC. Protein: CASSQGPRTSGTNYNEQFF.

This clone has more than one count but fewer than ten. The chain carries TRBV5-1 and TRBJ2-2; D gene uncertain. CDR1 SGHRS and CDR2 YFSETQ come from the germline V gene. The CDR3 has 15 amino acids. V lost 5 bases and J 0 bases, leaving 11 bases between the germline ends. CDR3 sequence reads: CASSFGGSNTGELFF. The CDR3 DNA follows: TGCGCCAGCAGTTTTGGCGGATCGAACACCGGGGAGCTGTTTTTT.

This chain uses TRBV29-1 with TRBJ1-1, with TRBD1 identical over 8 bases. Germline V lookup: CDR1 SQVTM, CDR2 ANQGSEA. V lost 5 bases and J lost 8; bases outside the gene matches: 10. The CDR3 length is 13 residues. DNA for the CDR3: TGCAGCGTTAGGACAGGGACGAGAATGGAAGCTTTCTTT. It is translated as CSVRTGTRMEAFF.

This clone was recorded a few times. V is TRBV27 and J is TRBJ1-5, with D possibly being TRBD1 (6 bases). V gave up 2 bases and J gave up 2 bases, with 10 bases separating them. CDR1 MNHEY and CDR2 SMNVEV come from the germline V gene (reference sequence). The CDR3 loop spans 15 amino acids. The DNA of the CDR3 is TGTGCCAGCAGTTTAGGATCAGGGGGCAATCAGCCCCAGCATTTT. Translation gives CASSLGSGGNQPQHF.

V is TRBV7-2 and J is TRBJ1-2; 9 bases map to TRBD1. This CDR3 is built from 14 residues. CDR1 and CDR2 from the germline V gene are SGHTA and FQGNSA. The V and J ends lost 3 bases and 7 bases, in that order; junction bases with no gene match: 6. As DNA, the CDR3 is TGTGCCAGCAGCTTCCTGGGACAGGGACGTGGCTACACCTTC. This translates into CASSFLGQGRGYTF.

This chain uses TRBV2 with TRBJ2-1; 8 bases fit TRBD1. Germline-derived CDR1 and CDR2 are SNHLY and FYNNEI. V shed 5 bases, J shed 9 bases, and the junction held 12 bases outside the gene matches. The CDR3 extends over 15 amino acids. CDR3 in DNA: TGTGCCAGCAGTATTCTTGACAGGGGTTCAGGTGAGCAGTTCTTC. It yields the protein CASSILDRGSGEQFF.

The table lists this clone with a count of one. J is TRBJ2-7 and V is TRBV5-1, with 10 positions matching TRBD1. CDR1 and CDR2 from the germline V gene are SGHRS and YFSETQ. V lost 4 bases and J lost 7; bases outside the gene matches: 11. CDR3 length equals 15 residues. As DNA, the CDR3 is TGCGCCAGCAGCGGGGGGACAGGGGACCCTCTGGAGCAGTACTTC. This sequence encodes CASSGGTGDPLEQYF.

The genes are TRBV29-1 and TRBJ2-5, with TRBD2 identical over 10 bases. CDR1 and CDR2 from the germline V gene are SQVTM and ANQGSEA. With 6 bases clipped from V and 5 bases from J, the junction kept 3 bases outside the gene matches. The length of the CDR3 is 12 residues. The CDR3 loop is CSVAGGDETQYF. The CDR3 DNA reads as TGCAGCGTAGCGGGAGGGGATGAGACCCAGTACTTC.

This clone was observed once. The chain uses TRBV18 and TRBJ1-2, with no clear D. Germline V gives CDR1 KGHSH, CDR2 LQKENI. CDR3 length: 15 residues. Trimming left V 3 bases short and J 5 bases short, with 16 bases between. The CDR3 reads CASSPITSTAYGYTF. The DNA for the CDR3 is TGTGCCAGCTCACCTATAACGAGCACAGCTTATGGCTACACCTTC.

V gene TRBV3-1 (or the pseudogene TRBV3-2) combines with J gene TRBJ2-5; 9 bases are a match to TRBD2. Per the germline V gene, CDR1 is LGHDT and CDR2 is YNNKEL (reference sequence). The CDR3 runs to 17 residues. V shed 1 base and J 5 bases; nucleotides not matched to a gene: 11. CDR3 in amino acids: CASSQGGGGRARETQYF. DNA for the CDR3: TGTGCCAGCAGCCAAGGAGGCGGCGGGAGGGCCCGGGAGACCCAGTACTTC.

The chain recombines TRBV18 with TRBJ1-6, with D unclear. Deletions cut 0 bases from V and 10 bases from J, with 7 bases between. CDR3 size: 13 residues. The germline V gene has CDR1 KGHSH and CDR2 LQKENI. The CDR3 region has the DNA TGTGCCAGCTCACCACCCCACAACTCACCCCTCCACTTT. Its protein is CASSPPHNSPLHF.

This clone has just one count. The chain has TRBV3-1 (or the pseudogene TRBV3-2) and TRBJ2-1; possible D gene TRBD2, 6 bases. Deletions cut 4 bases from V and 10 bases from J, with 20 bases between. Germline CDR1 is LGHDT and CDR2 is YNNKEL (reference sequence). The CDR3 consists of 15 residues. As DNA, the CDR3 is TGTGCCAGCAGCCCGTATCCGGGTTCAGGAGGGGAGCAGTTCTTC. It is translated as CASSPYPGSGGEQFF.

Remarks on this clone: At one end the junction does not follow the germline gene, possibly because of a read error. J is TRBJ2-4 and V is TRBV12-3 or TRBV12-4; possibly TRBD2 for D (6 bases). This CDR3 is 11 amino acids long. CDR3 DNA sequence: TGTGCCAGCAGTATCGCAACTAGCCCGGTCTTC. Translating gives CASSIATSPVF.

V usage is TRBV25-1 and J usage is TRBJ2-5; D is ambiguous. CDR1 is MGHDK, CDR2 SYGVNS, per germline. V dropped 10 bases and J dropped 5 bases, with 8 bases sitting between them. CDR3 size: 10 residues. The CDR3 DNA follows: TGTGCCACCGCGTGGGAGACCCAGTACTTC. The encoded protein is CATAWETQYF.

The chain is built from TRBV5-1 and TRBJ1-3; tentative D call: TRBD1 (5 bases). The CDR3 covers 16 residues. Trimming left V 0 bases short and J 4 bases short, with 14 bases between. Germline V gene lookup returns CDR1 SGHRS and CDR2 YFSETQ. The DNA of the CDR3 is TGCGCCAGCAGCTTGGAAGCAGGGAGGGAAGGAAACACCATATATTTT. This codes for CASSLEAGREGNTIYF.

The V gene is TRBV28, the J gene TRBJ2-1; TRBD2 matches 9 bases. Germline CDR1 is MDHEN and CDR2 is SYDVKM. V lost 6 bases to trimming and J lost 4 bases; unmatched junction nucleotides: 4. The CDR3 runs 14 residues. CDR3 DNA: TGTGCCAGCAGACTAGCGGGCGAGTACAATGAGCAGTTCTTC. Translated: CASRLAGEYNEQFF.

This rearrangement joins TRBV4-1 to TRBJ2-1, with TRBD2 identical over 9 bases. The CDR3 is 17 residues long. CDR1 is MGHRA and CDR2 is YSYEKL in the germline V gene. After removal of 0 bases from V and 7 bases from J, the junction contained 10 bases not matched to a gene. CDR3 bases: TGCGCCAGCAGCCAAGATCTGGCGCTAGCGGGACGGAATGAGCAGTTCTTC. Its protein is CASSQDLALAGRNEQFF.

The chain links TRBV7-9 to TRBJ2-7; D perhaps matches TRBD1 (5 bases). Deletions cut 5 bases from V and 7 bases from J, with 12 bases between. The CDR3 length is 12 residues. CDR1 and CDR2 from the germline V gene are SEHNR and FQNEAQ (reference sequence). Written as DNA, the CDR3 is TGTGCCAGCAGCCCATCTAGGGGAGAGCAGTACTTC. Residues: CASSPSRGEQYF.

This chain uses TRBV19 with TRBJ1-1; D possibly corresponds to TRBD1 (6 bases). Germline CDR1 reads LNHDA; CDR2 reads SQIVND (reference sequence). The CDR3 is made up of 14 amino acids. Trimming shortened V by 6 bases and J by 4 bases, and 15 bases separated the two germline ends. This CDR3 reads CASRLGTTGTEAFF. Here the CDR3 DNA reads TGTGCCAGTAGACTGGGGACAACGGGCACTGAAGCTTTCTTT. Full variable domain (outside the CDR3, taken from reference TRBV19 and TRBJ1-1): DGGITQSPKYLFRKEGQNVTLSCEQNLNHDAMYWYRQDPGQGLRLIYYSQIVNDFQKGDIAEGYSVSREKKESFPLTVTSAQKNPTAFYLCASRLGTTGTEAFFGQGTRLTVV.

The chain recombines TRBV6-6 with TRBJ1-1; possibly TRBD1 for D (6 bases). Trimming took off 6 bases at V and 4 bases at J, with 15 bases between the two ends. Germline CDR1 MNHNY, CDR2 SVGAGI (reference sequence). There are 14 residues in the CDR3. Written as DNA, the CDR3 is TGTGCCAGCAGCCCCCCGGGGGGGCTCACTGAAGCTTTCTTT. Translating it yields CASSPPGGLTEAFF.

The chain recombines TRBV18 with TRBJ2-5; TRBD1 might be the D (6 bases). The CDR3 spans 14 residues. Germline V gives CDR1 KGHSH, CDR2 LQKENI. V was clipped by 0 bases and J by 4 bases, with 9 bases between them. CDR3 loop: CASSPPEQGETQYF. The CDR3 coding sequence is TGTGCCAGCTCACCACCGGAACAGGGAGAGACCCAGTACTTC.